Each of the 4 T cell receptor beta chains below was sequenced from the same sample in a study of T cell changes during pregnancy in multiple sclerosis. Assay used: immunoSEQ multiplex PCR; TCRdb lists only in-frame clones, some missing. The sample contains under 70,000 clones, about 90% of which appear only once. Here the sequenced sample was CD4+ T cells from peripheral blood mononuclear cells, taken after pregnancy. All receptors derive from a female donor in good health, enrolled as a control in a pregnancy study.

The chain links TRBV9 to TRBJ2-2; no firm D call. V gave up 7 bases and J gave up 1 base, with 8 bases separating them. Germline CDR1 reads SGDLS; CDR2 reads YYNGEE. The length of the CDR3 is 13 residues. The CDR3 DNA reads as TGTGCCAGCCGATCGGGGAACACCGGGGAGCTGTTTTTT. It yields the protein CASRSGNTGELFF. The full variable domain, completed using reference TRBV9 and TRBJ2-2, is DSGVTQTPKHLITATGQRVTLRCSPRSGDLSVYWYQQSLDQGLQFLIQYYNGEERAKGNILERFSAQQFPDLHSELNLSSLELGDSALYFCASRSGNTGELFFGEGSRLTVL.

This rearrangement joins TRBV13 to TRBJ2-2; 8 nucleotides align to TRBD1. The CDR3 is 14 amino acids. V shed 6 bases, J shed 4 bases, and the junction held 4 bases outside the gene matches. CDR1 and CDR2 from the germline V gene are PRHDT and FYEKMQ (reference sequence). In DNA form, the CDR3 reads TGTGCCAGCAGTACGACAGGGGCCACCGGGGAGCTGTTTTTT. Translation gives CASSTTGATGELFF.

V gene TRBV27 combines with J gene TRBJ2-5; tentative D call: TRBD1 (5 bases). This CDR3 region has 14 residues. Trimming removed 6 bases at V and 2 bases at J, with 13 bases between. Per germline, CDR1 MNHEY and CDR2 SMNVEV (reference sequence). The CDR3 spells CASSVLSGQETQYF. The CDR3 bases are TGTGCCAGCAGCGTATTATCAGGGCAAGAGACCCAGTACTTC.

The CDR3 is CAWSEGGLSDTQYF. CDR3 sequence (DNA): TGTGCCTGGAGTGAAGGGGGTCTATCAGATACGCAGTATTTT. The J gene is TRBJ2-3, the V gene TRBV30; a weak D match, TRBD1 (6 bases). Germline V gives CDR1 GTSNPN, CDR2 SVGIG (reference sequence). V was trimmed by 1 base and J by 4 bases, leaving 12 bases between them. This CDR3 is built from 14 residues.